The clone carrying this TCR beta chain is categorized as medium-sized. Its antigen is unidentified. The data derive from a study of naive and memory T cell subsets. Study observations and caveats: TCRs were reportedly recovered from both biopsy types, mostly tuberculin test sites.

Noted treatment: skin biopsy from saline-injected control site (resident skin T cells). Input was roughly 1 to 1000 ng of DNase-treated total RNA without cell sorting. The library had UMIs added by 3' ligation of an oligonucleotide to TCR cDNA. Resident skin T cells were sampled by biopsying skin sites injected with saline. The SP2 primer and nested alpha and beta constant region primers amplified ligated cDNA in four rounds. Blood and skin TCR RNA was reverse transcribed with alpha and beta constant primers. A single record per CDR3 protein comes from TCRdb applying MiXCR to the UMI-ligation and nested PCR reads. The table has approximately 2,000 distinct CDR3 sequences, around 4.1% seen once. Deletions cut 7 bases from V and 2 bases from J, with 21 bases between. The CDR3 consists of 16 residues. The V gene's germline CDR1 is ENHRY and CDR2 SYGVKD.

The clonotype was recovered from an adult in good health. V usage is TRBV10-3 and J usage is TRBJ2-7, with D uncertain. Sample: skin, taken from a saline injection site in the skin. DNA for the CDR3: TGTGCCATCAACGACGTCTCCGGGCAAGATACCTACGAGCAGTACTTC. It specifies CAINDVSGQDTYEQYF.